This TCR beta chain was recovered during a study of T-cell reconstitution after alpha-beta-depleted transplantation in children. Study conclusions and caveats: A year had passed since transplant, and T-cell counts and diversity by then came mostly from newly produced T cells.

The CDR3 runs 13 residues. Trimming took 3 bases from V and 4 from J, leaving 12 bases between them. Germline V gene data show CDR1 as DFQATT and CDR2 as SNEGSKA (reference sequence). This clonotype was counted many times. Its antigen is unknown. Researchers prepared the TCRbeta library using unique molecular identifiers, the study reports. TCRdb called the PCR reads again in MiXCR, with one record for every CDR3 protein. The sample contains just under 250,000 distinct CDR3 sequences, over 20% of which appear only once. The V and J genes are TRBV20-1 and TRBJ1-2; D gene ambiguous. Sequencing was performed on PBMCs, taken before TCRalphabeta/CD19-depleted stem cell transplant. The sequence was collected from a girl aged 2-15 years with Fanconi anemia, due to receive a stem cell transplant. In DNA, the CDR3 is TGCAGTGCTAGCGGAGTCCGCGCCTATGGCTACACCTTC. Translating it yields CSASGVRAYGYTF.